This T cell receptor beta chain was sequenced during a study of T cell clones after liver transplantation. In its sample, this clone was seen a few times. The CDR3 spans 14 residues. V gave up 6 bases and J gave up 4 bases, with 15 bases separating them. CDR1 and CDR2 (germline): SNHLY, FYNNEI. Libraries were prepared by immunoSEQ multiplex PCR; TCRdb keeps only in-frame clonotypes and omits some of them. The repertoire consists of 45,000 to 60,000 clones, with around two thirds occurring once and the leading ten covering 2.8%. The V gene is TRBV2, the J gene TRBJ2-5; D possibly matches TRBD1 or TRBD2 (6 bases each). The sequencing here drew on CD4+ T cells from blood, taken at the approximately 16-month timepoint. The receptor was isolated from a human patient who received a liver transplant. Among the T cells, some may be from the graft donor. CDR3 loop: CASSLTQGGETQYF. The CDR3 DNA reads as TGTGCCAGCAGCCTTACACAGGGAGGAGAGACCCAGTACTTC. Full variable domain (remainder filled in from reference TRBV2 and TRBJ2-5): EPEVTQTPSHQVTQMGQEVILRCVPISNHLYFYWYRQILGQKVEFLVSFYNNEISEKSEIFDDQFSVERPDGSNFTLKIRSTKLEDSAMYFCASSLTQGGETQYFGPGTRLLVL.